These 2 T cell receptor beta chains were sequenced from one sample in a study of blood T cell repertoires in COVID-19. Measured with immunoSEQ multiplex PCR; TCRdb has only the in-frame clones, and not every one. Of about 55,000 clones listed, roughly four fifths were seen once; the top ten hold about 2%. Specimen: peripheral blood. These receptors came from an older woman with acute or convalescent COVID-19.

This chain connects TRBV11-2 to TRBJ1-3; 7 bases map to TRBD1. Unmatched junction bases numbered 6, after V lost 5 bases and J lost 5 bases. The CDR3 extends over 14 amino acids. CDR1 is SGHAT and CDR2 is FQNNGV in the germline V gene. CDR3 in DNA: TGTGCCAGCAGCCAGACAGGGACGAGAAACACCATATATTTT. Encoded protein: CASSQTGTRNTIYF.

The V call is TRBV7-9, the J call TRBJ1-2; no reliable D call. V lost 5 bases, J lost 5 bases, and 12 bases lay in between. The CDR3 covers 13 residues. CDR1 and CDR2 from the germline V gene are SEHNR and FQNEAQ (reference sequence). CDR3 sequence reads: CASSPEGGYGYTF. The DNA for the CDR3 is TGTGCCAGCAGCCCGGAAGGAGGTTATGGCTACACCTTC.